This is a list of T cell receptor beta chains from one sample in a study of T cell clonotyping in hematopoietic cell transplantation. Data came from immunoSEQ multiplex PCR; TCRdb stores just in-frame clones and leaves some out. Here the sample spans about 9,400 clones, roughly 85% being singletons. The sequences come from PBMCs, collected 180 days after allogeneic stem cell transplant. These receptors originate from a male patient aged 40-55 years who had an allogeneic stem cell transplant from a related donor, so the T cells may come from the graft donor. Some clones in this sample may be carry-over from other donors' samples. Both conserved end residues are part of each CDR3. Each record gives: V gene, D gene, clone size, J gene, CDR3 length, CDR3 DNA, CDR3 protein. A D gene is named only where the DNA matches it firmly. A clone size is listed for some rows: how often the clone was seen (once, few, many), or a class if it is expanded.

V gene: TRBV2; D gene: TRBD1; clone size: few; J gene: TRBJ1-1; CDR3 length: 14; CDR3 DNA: TGTGCCAGCAAACTGGGACAGAGCAGTACTGAAGCTTTCTTT; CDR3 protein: CASKLGQSSTEAFF
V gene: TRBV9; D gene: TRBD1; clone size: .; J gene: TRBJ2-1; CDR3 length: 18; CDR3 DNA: TGTGCCAGCCGACAAAAACTAGGGGGCCCTGGGTCCTACAATGAGCAGTTCTTC; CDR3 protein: CASRQKLGGPGSYNEQFF
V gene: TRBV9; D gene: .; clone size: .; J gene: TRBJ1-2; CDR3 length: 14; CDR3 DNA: TGTGCCAGCAGCCCCCTTAGGACAGCCTATGGCTACACCTTC; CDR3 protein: CASSPLRTAYGYTF
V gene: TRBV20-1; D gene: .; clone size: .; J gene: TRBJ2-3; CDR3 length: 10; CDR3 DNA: TGCAGTGCCCCTGTGGGGGGGGCACTTTTT; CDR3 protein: CSAPVGGALF
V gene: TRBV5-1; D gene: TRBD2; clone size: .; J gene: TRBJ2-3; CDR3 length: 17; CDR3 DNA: TGCGCCAGCAGCTTCCGACTAGCGGGGGGGAATAGAGATACGCAGTATTTT; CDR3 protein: CASSFRLAGGNRDTQYF
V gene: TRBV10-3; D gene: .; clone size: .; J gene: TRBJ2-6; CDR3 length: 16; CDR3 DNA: TGTGCCATCACCGGCCAGCCAACCTCTGGGGCCAACGTCCTGACTTTC; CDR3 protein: CAITGQPTSGANVLTF
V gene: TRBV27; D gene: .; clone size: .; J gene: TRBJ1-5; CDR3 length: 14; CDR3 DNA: TGTGCCAGCAGTTTATCGGTACAGAATCAGCCCCAGCATTTT; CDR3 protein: CASSLSVQNQPQHF
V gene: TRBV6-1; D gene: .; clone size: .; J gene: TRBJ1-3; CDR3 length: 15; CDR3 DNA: TGTGCCAGCAGTGTAGATCCCACCACTTTAAACACCATATATTTT; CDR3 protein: CASSVDPTTLNTIYF
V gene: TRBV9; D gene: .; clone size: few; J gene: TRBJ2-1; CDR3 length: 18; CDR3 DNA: TGTGCCAGCAGCGTACAATCGGTCGCAGGTTCGGGTTACAATGAGCAGTTCTTC; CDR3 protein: CASSVQSVAGSGYNEQFF
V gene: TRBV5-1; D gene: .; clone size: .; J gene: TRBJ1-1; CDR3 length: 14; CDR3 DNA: TGCGCCAGCAGCCTTAATAGGGCGAACACTGAAGCTTTCTTT; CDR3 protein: CASSLNRANTEAFF
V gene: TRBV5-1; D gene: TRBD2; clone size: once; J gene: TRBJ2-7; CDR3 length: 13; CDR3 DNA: TGCGCCAGCAGCTATAGCGGGTCCTACGAGCAGTACTTC; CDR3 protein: CASSYSGSYEQYF